The entry below describes one TCR beta chain. The clone's antigen remains unknown. There are no base qualities to consult, and no much larger clone falls within one base. The germline V gene sets CDR1 to MDHEN and CDR2 to SYDVKM. At the junction V is shortened by 2 bases and J by 3 bases; bases outside the gene matches: 1. Reading from cysteine to phenylalanine, the CDR3 counts 13 amino acids. Just the 39-base CDR3 DNA is kept, in frame starting at base 1. TCRbeta CDR3 regions were amplified from genomic DNA by means of the immunoSEQ Assay, a bias-controlled multiplex PCR. Per the source publication's procedure: The number of nucleated cells in each sample was estimated from the amplification of reference gene primers within the assay. To quantify the absolute abundance of each unique TCRbeta CDR3 rearrangement, sequence reads were collapsed and filtered. Productive Simpson clonality was computed per sample as the square root of Simpson's diversity index over productive rearrangements. TCRdb obtained this table from immuneACCESS and retained in-frame rearrangements with V and J assigned. These tables miss some clones; where compared with another copy, unresolved V genes account for less than half of the shortfall, and the remainder is unexplained. The V and J calls and clone size come from that table; D and trimming were worked out from the DNA. This sample holds about 190,000 clones; over 70% were observed only once. Under 8% of the sample comes from the top ten.

Collaborating institutions collected whole blood in K2EDTA tubes following their own protocols. For TCRbeta analysis, collaborator samples were shipped as frozen whole blood, as isolated PBMCs, or as DNA extracted from either sample type. The entry originates in a study of blood T cell repertoires in COVID-19 (dated by TCRdb to about 2020). Broadly, across the study: Samples covering the acute and convalescent phases of COVID-19 were provided by collaborators in the United States, Italy and Spain. HLA class I and class II types, where available, came from metadata supplied by the sample provider rather than from assay-based typing. The material from the prospective study consisted of cDNA or gDNA derived from T cells, B-cell-depleted T cells, or PBMCs. The samples were drawn from two sources: the first 160 participants of the ongoing ImmuneRACE study, and fewer than 1,500 subjects contributed by 6 global collaborators. Deeply sampled blood TCRbeta repertoires from subjects exposed to, actively infected with, or recovered from COVID-19 were included in the dataset. A de-identified subject ID, COVID-19 status, age in years and sex were almost always included in the sample metadata. A freely available public database, intended as a resource for researchers studying the immune response to SARS-CoV-2, is where the repertoires were released.

The research as a whole found: Clinical and demographic metadata were provided uncurated, with the amount varying by source and participant.

What was sequenced was peripheral blood. This chain joins TRBV28 to TRBJ2-7, with 7 middle bases fitting TRBD2. This receptor was identified in a man between 60 and 70 years old with acute or convalescent COVID-19. The CDR3 has the sequence CASSLGGVYEQYF. The DNA sequence is as follows: TGTGCCAGCAGTTTAGGGGGGGTCTACGAGCAGTACTTC. With all but the CDR3 taken from the reference TRBV28 and TRBJ2-7 genes, the full variable domain is: DVKVTQSSRYLVKRTGEKVFLECVQDMDHENMFWYRQDPGLGLRLIYFSYDVKMKEKGDIPEGYSVSREKKERFSLILESASTNQTSMYLCASSLGGVYEQYFGPGTRLTVT.